This T cell receptor beta chain appears in the sequencing data of a study of CD8+ T cells in alopecia areata. The CDR3 loop spans 16 amino acids. From germline, CDR1 is GTSNPN and CDR2 SVGIG (reference sequence). Losses at the gene ends were 3 bases for V and 1 base for J; bases not matched to a gene: 7. Extracted from the samples, RNA was reverse transcribed into cDNA to serve as the sequencing template. Using immunoSEQ multiplex PCR, the repertoire was profiled, and TCRdb retains in-frame clones only, with some absent. In the table there are over 150,000 clones, roughly 50% of which are singletons. Treatment noted: oral pan-JAK inhibitor, 5-10 mg twice daily. This clone occurred a few times.

This sample comprised CD4+ T cells sorted from blood, obtained at week 24, from a patient treated with tofacitinib. This clonotype was obtained from a human donor with alopecia areata. The V gene is TRBV30, the J gene TRBJ2-2; 8 bases agree with TRBD2. The CDR3, as DNA: TGTGCCTGGAGAAGACTAGCGAGGTTGAACACCGGGGAGCTGTTTTTT. Translating it yields CAWRRLARLNTGELFF.